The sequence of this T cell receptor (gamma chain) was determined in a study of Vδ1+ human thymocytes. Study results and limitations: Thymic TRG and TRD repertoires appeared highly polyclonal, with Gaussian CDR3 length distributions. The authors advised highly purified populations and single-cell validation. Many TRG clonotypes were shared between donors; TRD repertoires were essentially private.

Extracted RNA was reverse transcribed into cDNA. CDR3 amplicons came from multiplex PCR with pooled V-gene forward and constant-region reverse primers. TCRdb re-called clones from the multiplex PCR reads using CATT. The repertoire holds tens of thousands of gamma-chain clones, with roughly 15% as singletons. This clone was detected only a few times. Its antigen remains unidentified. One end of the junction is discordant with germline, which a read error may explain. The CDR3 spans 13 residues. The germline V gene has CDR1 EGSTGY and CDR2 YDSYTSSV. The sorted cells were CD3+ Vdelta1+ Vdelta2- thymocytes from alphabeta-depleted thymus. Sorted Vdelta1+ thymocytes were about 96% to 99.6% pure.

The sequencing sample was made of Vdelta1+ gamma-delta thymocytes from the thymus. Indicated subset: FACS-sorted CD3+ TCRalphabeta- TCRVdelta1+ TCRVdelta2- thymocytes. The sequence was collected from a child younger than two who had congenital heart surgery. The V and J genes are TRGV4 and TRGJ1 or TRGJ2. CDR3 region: CATWNGPLLEKLF. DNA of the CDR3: TGTGCCACCTGGAATGGGCCGCTCCTAGAGAAACTCTTT.